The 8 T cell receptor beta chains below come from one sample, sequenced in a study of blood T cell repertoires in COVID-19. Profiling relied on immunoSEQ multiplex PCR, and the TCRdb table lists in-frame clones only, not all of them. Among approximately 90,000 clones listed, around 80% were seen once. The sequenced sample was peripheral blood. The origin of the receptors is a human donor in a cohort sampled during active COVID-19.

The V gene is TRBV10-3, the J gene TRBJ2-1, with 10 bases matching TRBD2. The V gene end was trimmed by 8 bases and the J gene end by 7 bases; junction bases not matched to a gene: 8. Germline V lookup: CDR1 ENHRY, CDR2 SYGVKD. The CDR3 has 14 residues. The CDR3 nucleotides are TGTGCCATCGGGGCTAGCGGGGGTACAAATGAGCAGTTCTTC. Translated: CAIGASGGTNEQFF.

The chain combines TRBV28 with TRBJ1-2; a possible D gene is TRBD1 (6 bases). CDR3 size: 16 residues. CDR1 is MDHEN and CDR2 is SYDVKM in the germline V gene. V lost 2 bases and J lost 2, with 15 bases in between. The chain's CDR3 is CASSLGTQGRNYGYTF. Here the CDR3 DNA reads TGTGCCAGCAGTTTAGGTACGCAGGGGCGAAACTATGGCTACACCTTC.

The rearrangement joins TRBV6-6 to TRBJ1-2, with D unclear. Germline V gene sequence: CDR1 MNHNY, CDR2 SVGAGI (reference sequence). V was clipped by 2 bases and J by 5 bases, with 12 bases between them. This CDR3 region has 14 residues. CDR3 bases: TGTGCCAGCAGTTACGGCGGGGTCGGTTATGGCTACACCTTC. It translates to CASSYGGVGYGYTF.

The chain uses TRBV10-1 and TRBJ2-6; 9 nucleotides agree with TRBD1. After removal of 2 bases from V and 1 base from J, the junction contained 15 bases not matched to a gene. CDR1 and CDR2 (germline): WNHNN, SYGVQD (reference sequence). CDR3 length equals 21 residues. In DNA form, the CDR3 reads TGCGCCAGCAGTGAGAGAAACCGGGACAGGGCGATGAGGTCTGGGGCCAACGTCCTGACTTTC. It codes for CASSERNRDRAMRSGANVLTF.

DNA for the CDR3: TGTGCCAGTAGTGCCGGACAGGTCGGGAATTCACCCCTCCACTTT. Amino acids: CASSAGQVGNSPLHF. The rearrangement links TRBV19 to TRBJ1-6, with TRBD1 matching 7 bases. Germline V CDR1 and CDR2: LNHDA, SQIVND (reference sequence). There are 15 residues in the CDR3. The J segment lost 7 bases and the V segment lost 5 bases, leaving 8 bases of the junction unmatched.

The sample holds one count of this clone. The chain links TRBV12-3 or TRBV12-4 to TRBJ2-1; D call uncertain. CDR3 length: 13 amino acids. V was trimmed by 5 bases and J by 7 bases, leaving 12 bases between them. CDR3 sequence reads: CASSPTDLNEQFF. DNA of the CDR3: TGTGCCAGCAGTCCTACAGATCTGAATGAGCAGTTCTTC.

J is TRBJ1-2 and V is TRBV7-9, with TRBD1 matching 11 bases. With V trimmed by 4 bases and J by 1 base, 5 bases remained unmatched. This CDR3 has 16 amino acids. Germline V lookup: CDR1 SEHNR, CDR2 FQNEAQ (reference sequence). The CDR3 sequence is CASSSGTGGINYGYTF. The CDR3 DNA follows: TGTGCCAGCAGCTCCGGGACAGGGGGTATTAACTATGGCTACACCTTC.

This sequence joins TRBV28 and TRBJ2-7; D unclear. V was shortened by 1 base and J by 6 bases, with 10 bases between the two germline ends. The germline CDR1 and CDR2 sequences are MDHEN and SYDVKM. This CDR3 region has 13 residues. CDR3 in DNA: TGTGCCAGCAGTTTATCGGTCCAAAGCGAGCAGTACTTC. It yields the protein CASSLSVQSEQYF.